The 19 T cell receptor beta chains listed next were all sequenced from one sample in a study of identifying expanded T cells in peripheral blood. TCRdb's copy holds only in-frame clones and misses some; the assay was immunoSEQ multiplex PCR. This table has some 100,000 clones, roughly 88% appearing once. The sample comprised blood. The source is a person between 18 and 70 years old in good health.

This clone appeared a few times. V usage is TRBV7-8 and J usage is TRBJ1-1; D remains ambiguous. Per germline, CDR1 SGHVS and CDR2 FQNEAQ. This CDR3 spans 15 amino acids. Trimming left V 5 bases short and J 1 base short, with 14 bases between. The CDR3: CASSLQVRENTEAFF. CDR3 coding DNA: TGTGCCAGCAGCCTTCAGGTCCGGGAGAACACTGAAGCTTTCTTT.

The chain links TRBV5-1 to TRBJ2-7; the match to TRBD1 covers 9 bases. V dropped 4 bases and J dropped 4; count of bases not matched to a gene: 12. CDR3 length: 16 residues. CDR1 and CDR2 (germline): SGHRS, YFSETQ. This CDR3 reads CASSITGGQAPYEQYF. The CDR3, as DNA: TGCGCCAGCAGCATTACAGGGGGCCAAGCCCCTTACGAGCAGTACTTC. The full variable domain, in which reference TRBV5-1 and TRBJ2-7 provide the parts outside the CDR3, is KAGVTQTPRYLIKTRGQQVTLSCSPISGHRSVSWYQQTPGQGLQFLFEYFSETQRNKGNFPGRFSGRQFSNSRSEMNVSTLELGDSALYLCASSITGGQAPYEQYFGPGTRLTVT.

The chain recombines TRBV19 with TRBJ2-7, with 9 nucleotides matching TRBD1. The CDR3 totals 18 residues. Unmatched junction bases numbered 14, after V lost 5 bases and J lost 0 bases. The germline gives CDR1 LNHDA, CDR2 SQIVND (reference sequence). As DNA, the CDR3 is TGTGCCAGTAGTGGGGACAGGGATCGCTCCGTCCACTCCTACGAGCAGTACTTC. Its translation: CASSGDRDRSVHSYEQYF. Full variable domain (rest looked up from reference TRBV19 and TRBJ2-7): DGGITQSPKYLFRKEGQNVTLSCEQNLNHDAMYWYRQDPGQGLRLIYYSQIVNDFQKGDIAEGYSVSREKKESFPLTVTSAQKNPTAFYLCASSGDRDRSVHSYEQYFGPGTRLTVT.

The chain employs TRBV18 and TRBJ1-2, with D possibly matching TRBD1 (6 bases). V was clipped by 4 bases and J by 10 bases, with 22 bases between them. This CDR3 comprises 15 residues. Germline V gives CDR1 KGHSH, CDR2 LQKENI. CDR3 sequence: CASSRRPDSDGDYTF. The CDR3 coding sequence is TGTGCCAGCTCACGTCGACCGGACAGTGACGGGGACTACACCTTC.

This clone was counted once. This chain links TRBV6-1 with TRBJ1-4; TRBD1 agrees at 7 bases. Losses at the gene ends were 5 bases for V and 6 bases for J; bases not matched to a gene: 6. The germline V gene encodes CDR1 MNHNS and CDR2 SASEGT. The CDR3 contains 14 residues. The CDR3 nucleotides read TGTGCCAGCAGTCGACAGGGTCGGGATGAAAAACTGTTTTTT. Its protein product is CASSRQGRDEKLFF.

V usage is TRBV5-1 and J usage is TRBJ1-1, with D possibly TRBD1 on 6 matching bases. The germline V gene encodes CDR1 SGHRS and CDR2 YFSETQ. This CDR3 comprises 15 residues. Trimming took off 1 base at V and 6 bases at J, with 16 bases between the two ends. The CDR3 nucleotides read TGCGCCAGCAGCTTGTTTGGGGGCCAAGGACCTGAAGCTTTCTTT. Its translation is CASSLFGGQGPEAFF.

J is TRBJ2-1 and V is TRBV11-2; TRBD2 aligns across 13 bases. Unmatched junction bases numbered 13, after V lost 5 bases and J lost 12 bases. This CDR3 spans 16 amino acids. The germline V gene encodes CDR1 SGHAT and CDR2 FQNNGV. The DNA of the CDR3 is TGTGCCAGCAGCCCCGGACTAGCGGGGGCCAACGGCGGGCAGTTCTTC. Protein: CASSPGLAGANGGQFF.

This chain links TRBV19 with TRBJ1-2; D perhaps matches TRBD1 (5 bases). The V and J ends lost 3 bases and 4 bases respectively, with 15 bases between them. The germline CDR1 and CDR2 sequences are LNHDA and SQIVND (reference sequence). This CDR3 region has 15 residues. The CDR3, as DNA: TGTGCCAGTAGTATGAGGTGGCAGGGAAGCTATGGCTACACCTTC. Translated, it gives CASSMRWQGSYGYTF.

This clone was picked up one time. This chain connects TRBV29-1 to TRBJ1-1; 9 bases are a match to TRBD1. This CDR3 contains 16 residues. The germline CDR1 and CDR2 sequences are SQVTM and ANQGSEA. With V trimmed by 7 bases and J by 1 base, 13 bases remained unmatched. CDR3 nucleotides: TGCAGCGGGAGGAGGACAGGGGTAGGTGGGAACACTGAAGCTTTCTTT. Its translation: CSGRRTGVGGNTEAFF.

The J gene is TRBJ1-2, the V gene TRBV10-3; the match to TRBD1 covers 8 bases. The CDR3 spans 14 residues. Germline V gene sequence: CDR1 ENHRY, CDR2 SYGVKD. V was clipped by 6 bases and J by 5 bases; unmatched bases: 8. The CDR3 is CAIRPGQGEYGYTF. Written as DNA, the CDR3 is TGTGCCATCAGACCAGGACAGGGCGAATATGGCTACACCTTC.

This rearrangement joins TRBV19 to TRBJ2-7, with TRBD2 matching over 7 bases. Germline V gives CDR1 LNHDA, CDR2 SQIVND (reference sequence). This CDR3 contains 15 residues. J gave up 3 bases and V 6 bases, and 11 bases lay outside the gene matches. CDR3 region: CASSPAGGNVYEQYF. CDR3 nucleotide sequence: TGTGCCAGTAGCCCCGCCGGGGGGAACGTCTACGAGCAGTACTTC. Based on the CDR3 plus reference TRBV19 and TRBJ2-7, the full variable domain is DGGITQSPKYLFRKEGQNVTLSCEQNLNHDAMYWYRQDPGQGLRLIYYSQIVNDFQKGDIAEGYSVSREKKESFPLTVTSAQKNPTAFYLCASSPAGGNVYEQYFGPGTRLTVT.

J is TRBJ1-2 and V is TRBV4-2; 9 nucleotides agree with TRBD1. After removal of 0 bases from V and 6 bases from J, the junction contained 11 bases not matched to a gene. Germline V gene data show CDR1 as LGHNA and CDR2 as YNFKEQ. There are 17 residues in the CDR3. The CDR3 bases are TGTGCCAGCAGCCAAGATTCCTCCGGGACAGGGTGGAATGGCTACACCTTC. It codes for CASSQDSSGTGWNGYTF.

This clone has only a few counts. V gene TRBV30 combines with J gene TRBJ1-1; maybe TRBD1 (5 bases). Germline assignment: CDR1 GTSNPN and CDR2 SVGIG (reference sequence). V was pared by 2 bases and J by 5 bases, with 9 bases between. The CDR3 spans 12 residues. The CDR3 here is CAWSTGLTEAFF. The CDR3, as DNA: TGTGCCTGGAGTACAGGATTGACTGAAGCTTTCTTT.

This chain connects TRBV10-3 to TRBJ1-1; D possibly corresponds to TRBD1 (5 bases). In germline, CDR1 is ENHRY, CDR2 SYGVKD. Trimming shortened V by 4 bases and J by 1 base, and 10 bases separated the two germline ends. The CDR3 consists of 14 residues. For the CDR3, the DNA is TGTGCCATCAGTGCCAGGGAAGGGAACACTGAAGCTTTCTTT. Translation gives CAISAREGNTEAFF.

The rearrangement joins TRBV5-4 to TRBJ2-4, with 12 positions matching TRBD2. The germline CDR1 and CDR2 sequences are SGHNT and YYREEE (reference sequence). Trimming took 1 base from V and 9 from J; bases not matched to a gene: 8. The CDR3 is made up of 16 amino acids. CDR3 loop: CASSLSLAGGPVIQYF. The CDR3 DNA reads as TGTGCCAGCAGCTTGAGCCTAGCGGGGGGGCCGGTCATTCAGTACTTC.

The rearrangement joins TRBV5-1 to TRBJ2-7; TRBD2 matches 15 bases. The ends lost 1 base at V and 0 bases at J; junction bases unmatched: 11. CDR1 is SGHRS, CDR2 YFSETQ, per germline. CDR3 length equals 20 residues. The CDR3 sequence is CASSLPIIGTSGRNSYEQYF. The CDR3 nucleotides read TGCGCCAGCAGCTTGCCGATTATTGGGACTAGCGGGAGGAACTCCTACGAGCAGTACTTC.

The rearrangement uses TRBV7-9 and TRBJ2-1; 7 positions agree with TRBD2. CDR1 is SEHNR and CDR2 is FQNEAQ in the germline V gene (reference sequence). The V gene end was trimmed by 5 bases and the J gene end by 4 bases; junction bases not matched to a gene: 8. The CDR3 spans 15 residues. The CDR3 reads CASSPPPAGYNEQFF. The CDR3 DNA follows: TGTGCCAGCAGCCCTCCCCCAGCGGGGTACAATGAGCAGTTCTTC.

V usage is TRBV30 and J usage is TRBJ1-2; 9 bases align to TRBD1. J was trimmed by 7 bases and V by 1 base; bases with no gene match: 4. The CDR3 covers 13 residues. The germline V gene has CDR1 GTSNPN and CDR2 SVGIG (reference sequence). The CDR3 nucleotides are TGTGCCTGGAGTGCTGGGACAGGGACTGGCTACACCTTC. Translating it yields CAWSAGTGTGYTF.

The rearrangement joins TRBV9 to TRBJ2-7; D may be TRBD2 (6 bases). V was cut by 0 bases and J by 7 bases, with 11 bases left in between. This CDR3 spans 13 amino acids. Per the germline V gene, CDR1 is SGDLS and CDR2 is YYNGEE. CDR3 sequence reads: CASSVELAGEQYF. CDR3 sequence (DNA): TGTGCCAGCAGCGTAGAACTAGCTGGGGAGCAGTACTTC.